A selection of T cell receptor beta chains follows, all from one sample in a study of cytomegalovirus exposure and HLA in healthy donors. Profiling relied on immunoSEQ multiplex PCR, and the TCRdb table lists in-frame clones only, not all of them. The sample has 150,000 to 200,000 clones, around three quarters seen once; the top ten hold about 3.1%. Sequencing was carried out using PBMCs. The receptors were gathered from a male donor in good health and CMV-seronegative. Each CDR3 is given with its conserved first and last residue. Clone sizes are given selectively: once, few, many, or a class where the clone is expanded.

size | J | V | CDR3
- | TRBJ2-4 | TRBV2 | CASSDNYKNIQYF
few | TRBJ2-1 | TRBV6-5 | CASSQGFEQFF
- | TRBJ1-5 | TRBV5-1 | CASSKEGQGGQPQHF
- | TRBJ1-1 | TRBV19 | CASMDTADYTEAFF
once | TRBJ1-5 | TRBV2 | CASTLNTGGPQPQHF
once | TRBJ2-7 | TRBV29-1 | CSVLPRTSGEVGAYEQYF
- | TRBJ2-2 | TRBV4-3 | CASSQVPSGTGGTGELFF
- | TRBJ2-1 | TRBV10-3 | CAITGNNEQFF
few | TRBJ1-1 | TRBV4-2 | CASSQAAEGNTEAFF
- | TRBJ1-4 | TRBV6-1 | CASSELVTNEKLFF
- | TRBJ2-1 | TRBV9 | CASSVGGLADYNEQFF
- | TRBJ2-3 | TRBV27 | CASSLTQQGDTQYF
- | TRBJ2-2 | TRBV28 | CASSLTGTNTGELFF
- | TRBJ1-5 | TRBV18 | CASSDGGDQPQHF
- | TRBJ1-3 | TRBV5-6 | CASSTDLGLSGNTIYF
- | TRBJ1-4 | TRBV2 | CASSENWTGNEKLFF
- | TRBJ1-4 | TRBV30 | CAWGWTGGWEKLFF
- | TRBJ2-3 | TRBV27 | CASSPYGGRDQDTQYF
- | TRBJ2-2 | TRBV7-3 | CASSLSAGGLTGELFF
- | TRBJ2-3 | TRBV25-1 | CASSDSRFSTDTQYF
- | TRBJ1-5 | TRBV27 | CASSPERGQPQHF
- | TRBJ2-1 | TRBV6-1 | CASSEQAYNEQFF
- | TRBJ2-3 | TRBV6-1 | CASRLGLAPDTQYF
- | TRBJ2-5 | TRBV7-3 | CASSLESGKTQYF
- | TRBJ1-3 | TRBV7-3 | CASSLGRDSGNTIYF
- | TRBJ2-2 | TRBV9 | CASSVPQGIDTGELFF
- | TRBJ1-2 | TRBV2 | CASSSADRDHYGYTF
- | TRBJ2-3 | TRBV28 | CASSSGLGTGGPTDTQYF
- | TRBJ1-3 | TRBV5-1 | CASRQGSEDTIYF
few | TRBJ1-1 | TRBV5-4 | CASSSPYTTGLAFF
- | TRBJ2-7 | TRBV27 | CASRDGGGSYEQYF
- | TRBJ2-5 | TRBV27 | CASSHQRQGPETQYF
- | TRBJ1-2 | TRBV18 | CASSPMDRGDGYTF
- | TRBJ2-7 | TRBV18 | CASSRGLAGDREQYF
- | TRBJ1-1 | TRBV30 | CAWTLGTMNTEAFF
- | TRBJ2-7 | TRBV7-2 | CASSLAAGSYEQYF
- | TRBJ1-6 | TRBV14 | CASSQTGTRETSPLHF
- | TRBJ2-1 | TRBV7-2 | CASRGPLAEARTEQFF
- | TRBJ2-7 | TRBV19 | CASSIGRLYEQYF
- | TRBJ2-3 | TRBV6-5 | CATLSRGRGDTQYF
- | TRBJ1-1 | TRBV7-3 | CASSFSANRGGTEAFF
once | TRBJ1-2 | TRBV28 | CATQDRSYGYTF
- | TRBJ1-1 | TRBV6-5 | CASSLARGLAFF
- | TRBJ2-5 | TRBV7-2 | CASSLYGTRETQYF
- | TRBJ2-7 | TRBV28 | CASSFAMSPSEQYF
- | - | TRBV5-5 | CASSLRQGAAGETQYF
- | TRBJ1-5 | TRBV5-4 | CASSVQGNQPQHF
few | TRBJ1-6 | TRBV6-1 | CASSEAGTGVYSPLHF
- | TRBJ1-2 | TRBV5-1 | CASSLDLNPGQVAGYTF
- | TRBJ2-7 | TRBV29-1 | CSTSGDTYEQYF
- | TRBJ2-7 | TRBV7-9 | CSSSPPSSYEQYF
- | TRBJ2-1 | TRBV7-8 | CASSFQDTDNEQFF
once | TRBJ2-2 | TRBV28 | CASTWGSSNTGELFF